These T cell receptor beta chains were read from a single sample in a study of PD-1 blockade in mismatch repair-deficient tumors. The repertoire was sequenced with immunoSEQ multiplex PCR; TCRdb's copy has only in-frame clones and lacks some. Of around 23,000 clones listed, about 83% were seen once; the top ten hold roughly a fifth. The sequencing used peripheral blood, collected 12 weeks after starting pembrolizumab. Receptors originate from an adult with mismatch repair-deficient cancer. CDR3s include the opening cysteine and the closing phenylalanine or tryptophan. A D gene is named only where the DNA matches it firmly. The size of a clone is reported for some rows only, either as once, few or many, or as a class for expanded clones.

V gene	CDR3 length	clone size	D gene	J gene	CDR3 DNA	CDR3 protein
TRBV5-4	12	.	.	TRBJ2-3	TGTGCCAGCAGCCAGAACCACAATACGCAGTATTTT	CASSQNHNTQYF
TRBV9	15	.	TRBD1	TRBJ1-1	TGTGCCAGCAGCGAGGGGACAGCCCTGAACACTGAAGCTTTCTTT	CASSEGTALNTEAFF
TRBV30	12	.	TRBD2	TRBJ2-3	TGTGCCTGGGCTGGGGGGGGAAATACGCAGTATTTT	CAWAGGGNTQYF
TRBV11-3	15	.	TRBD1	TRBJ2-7	TGTGCCAGCAGCCGCACGACAGGGGGCTTCGGCGAGCAGTACTTC	CASSRTTGGFGEQYF
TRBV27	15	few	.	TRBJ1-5	TGTGCCAGCAGTCCACGAGGGATTGGAAGACAGCCCCAGCATTTT	CASSPRGIGRQPQHF
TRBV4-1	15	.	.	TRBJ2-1	TGCGCCAGCAGCCACGCCGGACTGATATATTATGAGCAGTTCTTC	CASSHAGLIYYEQFF
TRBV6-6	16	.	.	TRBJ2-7	TGTGCCAGCAGTTACTCGTATGCGGCTAAAATCTACGAGCAGTACTTC	CASSYSYAAKIYEQYF
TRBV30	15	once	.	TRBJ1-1	TGTGCCTGGAGTCATCCCACTACATGGGGCACTGAAGCTTTCTTT	CAWSHPTTWGTEAFF
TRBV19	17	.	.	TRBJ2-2	TGTGCCAGTAGTATAGGAGGGGGTGCAGCGAACACCGGGGAGCTGTTTTTT	CASSIGGGAANTGELFF
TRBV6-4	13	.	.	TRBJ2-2	TGTGCCAGCAGTCCAGGGAACACCGGGGAGCTGTTTTTT	CASSPGNTGELFF
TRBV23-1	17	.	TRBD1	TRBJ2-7	TGCGCCAGCAGTCAATCGGATTCACAGGGGGCGTCCTACGAGCAGTACTTC	CASSQSDSQGASYEQYF
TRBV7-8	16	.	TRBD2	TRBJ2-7	TGTGCCAGCAGCCCCCTGTCTAGCGGGAACTCCTACGAGCAGTACTTC	CASSPLSSGNSYEQYF
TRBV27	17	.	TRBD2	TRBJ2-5	TGTGCCAGCAGCTCCCCTTCAGGGCAGACTAGCTCCTGGACCCAGTACTTC	CASSSPSGQTSSWTQYF
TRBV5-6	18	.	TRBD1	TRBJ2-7	TGTGCCAGCAGACTTACTACAACTCAAGGACAGGGGGCTGGCGAGCAGTACTTC	CASRLTTTQGQGAGEQYF
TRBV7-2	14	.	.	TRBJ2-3	TGTGCCAGCAGCTTAAGCGTGAGCACAGATACGCAGTATTTT	CASSLSVSTDTQYF
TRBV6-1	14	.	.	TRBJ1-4	TGTGCCAGCAGTGAAGCAGGGGGTAATGAAAAACTGTTTTTT	CASSEAGGNEKLFF
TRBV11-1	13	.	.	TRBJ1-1	TGTGCCAGCACCTCTTGGGGGGACGCTGAAGCTTTCTTT	CASTSWGDAEAFF
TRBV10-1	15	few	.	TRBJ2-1	TGCGCCAGCAGTGGCCCCGGGACGGATAACAATGAGCAGTTCTTC	CASSGPGTDNNEQFF
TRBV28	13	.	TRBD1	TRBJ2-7	TGTGCCAGCAGTTTTAACAGGGGTTACGAGCAGTACTTC	CASSFNRGYEQYF
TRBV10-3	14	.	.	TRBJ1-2	TGTGCCATCAGTGAGTCCCCGGACAGCTATGGCTACACCTTC	CAISESPDSYGYTF
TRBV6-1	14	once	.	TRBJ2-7	TGTGCCAGCAGTGAAGGGTTTTGGGGGAACGAGCAGTACTTC	CASSEGFWGNEQYF
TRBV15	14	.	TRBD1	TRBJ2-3	TGTGCCACCAGCATAGGGGGCGTTCGCGATACGCAGTATTTT	CATSIGGVRDTQYF
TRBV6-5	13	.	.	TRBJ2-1	TGTGCCAGCAGTTCAGGGGGGGCGAATGAGCAGTTCTTC	CASSSGGANEQFF
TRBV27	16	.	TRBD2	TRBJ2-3	TGTGCCAGCAACCCTCAACTAGCGGGAGGTCGGGATACGCAGTATTTT	CASNPQLAGGRDTQYF
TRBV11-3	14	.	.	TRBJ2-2	TGTGCCAGCAGCTTAGACTGGCTCGGCGGGGAGCTGTTTTTT	CASSLDWLGGELFF
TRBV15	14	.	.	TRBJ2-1	TGTGCCACCAGCAGAGGATCCCTAGCGACTGAGCAGTTCTTC	CATSRGSLATEQFF
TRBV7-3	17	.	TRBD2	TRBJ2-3	TGTGCCAGCAGCTTAATGACTAGCGGGAGTTTTGGAGATACGCAGTATTTT	CASSLMTSGSFGDTQYF
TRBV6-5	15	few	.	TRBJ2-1	TGTGCCAGCAGCCCCGACGAACGCCAGTACAATGAGCAGTTCTTC	CASSPDERQYNEQFF
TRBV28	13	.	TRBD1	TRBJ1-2	TGTGCCAGCAGTCGGACAGGGGGACATGGCTACACCTTC	CASSRTGGHGYTF
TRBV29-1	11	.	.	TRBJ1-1	TGCAGCGTTGATCGGGGCTCTGAAGCTTTCTTT	CSVDRGSEAFF
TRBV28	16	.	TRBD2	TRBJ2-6	TGTGCCAGCAGCGGGGAGGGGTTCTCTGGGGCCAACGTCCTGACTTTC	CASSGEGFSGANVLTF
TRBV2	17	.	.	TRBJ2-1	TGTGCCAGCAGTGAAAATAGTAGCCCCCACTCCTACAATGAGCAGTTCTTC	CASSENSSPHSYNEQFF
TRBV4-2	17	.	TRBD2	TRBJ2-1	TGTGCCAGCAGCCAAGATCCCCCGAGCGGGAGTTTCCATGAGCAGTTCTTC	CASSQDPPSGSFHEQFF
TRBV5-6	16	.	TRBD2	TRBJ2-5	TGTGCCAGCAGCTTGGGGATAGCGGGAGGAGAAGAGACCCAGTACTTC	CASSLGIAGGEETQYF
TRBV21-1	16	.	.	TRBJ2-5	TGTGCCAGCAGCAAAGTTTGGGGTCGTCCAGAGGAGACCCAGTACTTC	CASSKVWGRPEETQYF
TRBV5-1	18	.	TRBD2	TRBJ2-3	TGCGCCAGCAGCTTGACATTAGCGGGAGGCACCAGCACAGATACGCAGTATTTT	CASSLTLAGGTSTDTQYF
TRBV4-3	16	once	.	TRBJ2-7	TGCGCCAGCAGCCAAGATGCGGAGGGGGCCTCCTACGAGCAGTACTTC	CASSQDAEGASYEQYF
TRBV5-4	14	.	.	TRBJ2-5	TGTGCCAGCACCCCGGATTACAGGGCAGAGACCCAGTACTTC	CASTPDYRAETQYF
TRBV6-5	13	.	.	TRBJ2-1	TGTGCCAGTGGGCAGGGACCCTACAATGAGCAGTTCTTC	CASGQGPYNEQFF
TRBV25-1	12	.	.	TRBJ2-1	TGTGCCAGCAGTGAAGTGGTCAATGAGCAGTTCTTC	CASSEVVNEQFF
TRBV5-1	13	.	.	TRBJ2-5	TGCGCCAGCAGCGAGACAGCCGATGGGACCCAGTACTTC	CASSETADGTQYF
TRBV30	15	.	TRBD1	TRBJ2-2	TGTGCCTGGAATGCCGGGACAGGGCACACCGGGGAGCTGTTTTTT	CAWNAGTGHTGELFF
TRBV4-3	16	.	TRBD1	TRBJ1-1	TGCGCCAGCAGCCAAGTAGGGGGAGGGGGCGTAACTGAAGCTTTCTTT	CASSQVGGGGVTEAFF
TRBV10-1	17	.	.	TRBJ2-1	TGCGCCAGCAGTGAATGGAGGGGGGGGTTCTCCTACAATGAGCAGTTCTTC	CASSEWRGGFSYNEQFF
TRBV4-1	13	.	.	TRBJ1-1	TGCGCCAGCAGCCAAGGTAGGGGAACTGAAGCTTTCTTT	CASSQGRGTEAFF
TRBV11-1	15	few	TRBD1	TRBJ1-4	TGTGCCAGCAGCCCCGGACAGGGAACTAATGAAAAACTGTTTTTT	CASSPGQGTNEKLFF
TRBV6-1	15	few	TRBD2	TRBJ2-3	TGTGCCAGCAGTTCGTTTAGCGGGAGCACAGATACGCAGTATTTT	CASSSFSGSTDTQYF
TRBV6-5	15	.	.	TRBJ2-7	TGTGCCAGCAGTTACGAGGCAGGGAGGACCTACGAGCAGTACTTC	CASSYEAGRTYEQYF
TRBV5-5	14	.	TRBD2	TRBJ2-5	TGTGCCAGCAGCTTTATGGCGGGAGAAGAGACCCAGTACTTC	CASSFMAGEETQYF
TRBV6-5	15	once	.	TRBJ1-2	TGTGCCAGCAGACCCGGACGGGCAGCTAACTATGGCTACACCTTC	CASRPGRAANYGYTF
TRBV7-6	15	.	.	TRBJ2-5	TGTGCCAGCAGCCCCTGGGCAGGGGCTGGAGAGACCCAGTACTTC	CASSPWAGAGETQYF
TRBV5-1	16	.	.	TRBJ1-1	TGCGCCAGCAGCACGGACCCCCTAGGAAGTAACACTGAAGCTTTCTTT	CASSTDPLGSNTEAFF
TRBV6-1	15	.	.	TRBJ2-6	TGTGCCAGCAGTGAACTACACTCTGGGGCCAACGTCCTGACTTTC	CASSELHSGANVLTF
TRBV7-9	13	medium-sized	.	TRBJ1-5	TGTGCCAGCAGCTTAGGATTTGGGAAGCCCCAGCATTTT	CASSLGFGKPQHF